This T cell receptor (beta chain) was sequenced during a study of blood T cell repertoires in COVID-19. The overall study: The United States, Italy and Spain were the sources of the acute and convalescent COVID-19 samples.

As processed by the authors: Estimates of nucleated cell counts were drawn from the amplification of reference gene primers. Libraries were prepared by immunoSEQ multiplex PCR; TCRdb keeps only in-frame clonotypes and omits some of them. That table gives V, J and clone size, and the DNA gave D and trimming. The sample has around 250,000 clones, 80% to 90% seen once. The J segment lost 4 bases and the V segment lost 1 base, leaving 7 bases of the junction unmatched. The V gene's germline CDR1 is SGHRS and CDR2 YFSETQ. The CDR3 has 16 residues. The sequenced sample consisted of peripheral blood. V is TRBV5-1 and J is TRBJ2-2; TRBD2 matches at 7 bases. This TCR was recovered from a man aged 80 or over with acute or convalescent COVID-19. The DNA for the CDR3 is TGCGCCAGCAGCTTGAGAGGGAGGGAAGCCACCGGGGAGCTGTTTTTT. Translating gives CASSLRGREATGELFF.